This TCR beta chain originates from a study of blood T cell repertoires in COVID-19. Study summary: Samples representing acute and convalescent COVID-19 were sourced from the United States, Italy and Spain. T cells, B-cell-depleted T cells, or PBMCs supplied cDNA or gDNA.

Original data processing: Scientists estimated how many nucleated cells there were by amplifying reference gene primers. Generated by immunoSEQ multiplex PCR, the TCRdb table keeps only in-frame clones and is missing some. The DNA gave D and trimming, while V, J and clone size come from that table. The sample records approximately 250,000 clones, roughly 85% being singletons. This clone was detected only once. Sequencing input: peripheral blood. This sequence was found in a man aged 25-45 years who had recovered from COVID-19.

The CDR3 region has the DNA TGTGCCAGCAGCGTAGAGTTCACAGACCAAGAGACCCAGTACTTC. It translates to CASSVEFTDQETQYF. The chain recombines TRBV9 with TRBJ2-5; D is ambiguous. The CDR3 length is 15 residues. The germline CDR1 and CDR2 sequences are SGDLS and YYNGEE. V shed 0 bases and J shed 0 bases, with 9 bases lying between them.